This T cell receptor beta chain was sequenced for a study of a mutant IDH1 vaccine in newly diagnosed glioma. Turning to the study itself: Vaccination followed radiotherapy alone by 4-6 weeks, or accompanied temozolomide cycles. Of the patients given treatment, about 62% were male and 37.5% were female, and a mean age of roughly 40 years was recorded. Most patients had received both radiotherapy and temozolomide, the prior options being radiotherapy, temozolomide, or both.

Overall study findings and caveats: There were vaccine-induced immune responses in approximately 95% of the patients.

The CDR3 spans 15 residues. The ends lost 4 bases at V and 4 bases at J; junction bases unmatched: 8. Germline V gives CDR1 SGHDT, CDR2 YYEEEE. Libraries were prepared by immunoSEQ multiplex PCR; TCRdb keeps only in-frame clonotypes and omits some of them. Counted here are approximately 57,000 clones, around 82% occurring once; the ten biggest clones make up approximately 3.1%. Noted time point: week 5, during vaccination. Doses consisted of 300 ug of mutant IDH1 20-mer peptide each, paired with topical imiquimod. As concerns this clone: Its target is not known.

The sample consisted of PBMCs, taken from a glioma patient whose treatment included an IDH1 peptide vaccine. This rearrangement joins TRBV5-6 to TRBJ2-5, with TRBD1 identical over 9 bases. The clonotype originates from a woman between 18 and 29 years old with glioma. Some clones in this sample may be carry-over from other donors' samples. The CDR3 loop is CASSRVTGGIETQYF. The CDR3 DNA sequence: TGTGCCAGCAGCCGAGTTACAGGGGGCATAGAGACCCAGTACTTC.